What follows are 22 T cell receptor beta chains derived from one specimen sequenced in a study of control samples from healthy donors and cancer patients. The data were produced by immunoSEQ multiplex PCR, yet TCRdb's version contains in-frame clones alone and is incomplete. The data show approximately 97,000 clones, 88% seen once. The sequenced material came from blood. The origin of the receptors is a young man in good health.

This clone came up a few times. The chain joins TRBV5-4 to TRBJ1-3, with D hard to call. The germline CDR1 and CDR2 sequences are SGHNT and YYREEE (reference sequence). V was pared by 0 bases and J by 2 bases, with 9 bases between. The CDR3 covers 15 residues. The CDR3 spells CASSLDLNTGNTIYF. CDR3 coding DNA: TGTGCCAGCAGCTTGGATTTAAACACTGGAAACACCATATATTTT.

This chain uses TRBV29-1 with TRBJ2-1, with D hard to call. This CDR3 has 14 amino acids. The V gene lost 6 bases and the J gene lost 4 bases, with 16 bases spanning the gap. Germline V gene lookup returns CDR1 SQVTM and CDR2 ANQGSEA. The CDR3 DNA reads TGCAGCGTCGTCGGGTTCGGCCTTTACAATGAGCAGTTCTTC. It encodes CSVVGFGLYNEQFF.

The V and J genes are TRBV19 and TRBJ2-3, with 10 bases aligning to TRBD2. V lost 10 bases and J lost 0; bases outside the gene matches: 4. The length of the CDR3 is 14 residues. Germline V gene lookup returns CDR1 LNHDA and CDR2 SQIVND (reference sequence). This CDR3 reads CATSSGSSTDTQYF. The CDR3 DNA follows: TGTGCCACCTCTAGCGGGAGCAGCACAGATACGCAGTATTTT. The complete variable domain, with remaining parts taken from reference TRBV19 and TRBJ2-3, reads DGGITQSPKYLFRKEGQNVTLSCEQNLNHDAMYWYRQDPGQGLRLIYYSQIVNDFQKGDIAEGYSVSREKKESFPLTVTSAQKNPTAFYLCATSSGSSTDTQYFGPGTRLTVL.

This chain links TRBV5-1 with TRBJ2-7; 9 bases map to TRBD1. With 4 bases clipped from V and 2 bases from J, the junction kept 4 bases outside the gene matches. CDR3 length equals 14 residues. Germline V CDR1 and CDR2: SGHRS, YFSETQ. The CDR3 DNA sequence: TGCGCCAGCAGCGGGGACAGGGAACCCTACGAGCAGTACTTC. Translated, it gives CASSGDREPYEQYF.

CDR3: CASSEFQGQGYEKLFF. The CDR3, as DNA: TGTGCCAGCAGTGAATTTCAGGGACAGGGGTACGAAAAACTGTTTTTT. This chain connects TRBV6-1 to TRBJ1-4; 10 bases are a match to TRBD1. This CDR3 comprises 16 residues. V shed 2 bases, J shed 8 bases, and the junction held 8 bases outside the gene matches. From germline, CDR1 is MNHNS and CDR2 SASEGT.

CDR3 amino acids: CAGQDSYEQYF. The CDR3 DNA is TGTGCCGGCCAGGATTCCTACGAGCAGTACTTC. V usage is TRBV11-2 and J usage is TRBJ2-7; D call uncertain. The CDR3 is 11 amino acids. The germline V gene encodes CDR1 SGHAT and CDR2 FQNNGV. V shed 11 bases and J shed 1 base, with 9 bases lying between them.

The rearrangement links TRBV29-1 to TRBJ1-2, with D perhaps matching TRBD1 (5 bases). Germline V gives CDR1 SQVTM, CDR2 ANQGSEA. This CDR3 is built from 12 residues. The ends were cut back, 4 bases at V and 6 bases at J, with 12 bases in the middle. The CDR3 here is CSVGQGIDGYTF. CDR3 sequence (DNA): TGCAGCGTTGGGCAGGGAATAGATGGCTACACCTTC.

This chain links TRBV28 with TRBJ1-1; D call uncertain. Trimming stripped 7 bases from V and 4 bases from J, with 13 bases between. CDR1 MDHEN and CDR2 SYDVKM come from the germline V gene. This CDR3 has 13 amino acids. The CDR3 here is CASTRRLATEAFF. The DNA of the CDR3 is TGTGCCAGCACCAGGAGGTTGGCCACTGAAGCTTTCTTT.

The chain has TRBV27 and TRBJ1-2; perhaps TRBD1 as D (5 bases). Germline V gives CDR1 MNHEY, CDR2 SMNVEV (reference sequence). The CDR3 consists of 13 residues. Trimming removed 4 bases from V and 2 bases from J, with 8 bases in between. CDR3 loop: CASSSTENYGYTF. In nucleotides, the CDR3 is TGTGCCAGCAGTTCGACAGAGAACTATGGCTACACCTTC.

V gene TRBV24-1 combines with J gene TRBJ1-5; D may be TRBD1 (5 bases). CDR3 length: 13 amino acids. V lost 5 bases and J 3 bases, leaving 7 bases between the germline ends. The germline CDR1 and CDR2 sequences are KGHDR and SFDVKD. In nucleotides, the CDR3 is TGTGCCACCAGTGGCAGGGACAATCAGCCCCAGCATTTT. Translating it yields CATSGRDNQPQHF.

CDR3 sequence (DNA): TGTGCCAGCAGTTCGGTCTTAACTAGCCCCGATACGCAGTATTTT. This gives the protein CASSSVLTSPDTQYF. This chain joins TRBV27 and TRBJ2-3, with a weak D call TRBD2 (6 bases). Per germline, CDR1 MNHEY and CDR2 SMNVEV (reference sequence). This CDR3 comprises 15 residues. Between the trimmed V and J ends, which lost 4 bases and 6 bases, there was a span of 17 bases.

CDR3 in amino acids: CSLGAYEQYF. The DNA for the CDR3 is TGCAGTCTTGGGGCCTACGAGCAGTACTTC. V gene TRBV20-1 combines with J gene TRBJ2-7; D is uncertain. This CDR3 has 10 amino acids. Trimming removed 8 bases from V and 2 bases from J, with 7 bases in between. Germline values: CDR1 DFQATT, CDR2 SNEGSKA (reference sequence).

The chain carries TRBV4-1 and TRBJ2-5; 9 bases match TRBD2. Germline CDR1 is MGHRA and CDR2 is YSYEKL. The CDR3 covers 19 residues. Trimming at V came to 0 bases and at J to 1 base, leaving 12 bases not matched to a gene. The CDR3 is CASSQDWFGSSGIQETQYF. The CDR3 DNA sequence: TGCGCCAGCAGCCAAGACTGGTTTGGCTCTAGCGGGATCCAAGAGACCCAGTACTTC.

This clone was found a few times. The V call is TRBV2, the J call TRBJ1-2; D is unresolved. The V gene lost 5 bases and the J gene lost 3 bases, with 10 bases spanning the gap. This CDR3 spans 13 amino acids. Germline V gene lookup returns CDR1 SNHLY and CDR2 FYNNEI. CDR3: CASSLSEYYGYTF. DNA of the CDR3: TGTGCCAGCAGTCTCTCTGAATACTATGGCTACACCTTC.

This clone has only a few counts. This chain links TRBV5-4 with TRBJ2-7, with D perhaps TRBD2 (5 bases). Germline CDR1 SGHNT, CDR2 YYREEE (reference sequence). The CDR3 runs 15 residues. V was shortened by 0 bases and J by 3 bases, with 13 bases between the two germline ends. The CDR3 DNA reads TGTGCCAGCAGCTTGGGAGTACGGGCGGGCTACGAGCAGTACTTC. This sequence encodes CASSLGVRAGYEQYF.

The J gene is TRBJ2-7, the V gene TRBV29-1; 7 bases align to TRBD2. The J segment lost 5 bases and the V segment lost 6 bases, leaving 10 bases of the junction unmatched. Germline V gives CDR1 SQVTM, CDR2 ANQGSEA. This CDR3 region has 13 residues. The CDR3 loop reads CSVPRPGGDEQYF. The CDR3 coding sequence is TGCAGCGTCCCCAGGCCGGGAGGAGACGAGCAGTACTTC.

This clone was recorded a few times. As DNA, the CDR3 is TGTGCCAGTAGTACGCCTCGAGTAGCGGCGAACGGTGAGCAGTTCTTC. Translating gives CASSTPRVAANGEQFF. J is TRBJ2-1 and V is TRBV19; TRBD2 is a possible D gene (6 bases). The CDR3 is 16 amino acids. Germline V gene data show CDR1 as LNHDA and CDR2 as SQIVND (reference sequence). Trimming removed 4 bases at V and 9 bases at J, with 22 bases between.

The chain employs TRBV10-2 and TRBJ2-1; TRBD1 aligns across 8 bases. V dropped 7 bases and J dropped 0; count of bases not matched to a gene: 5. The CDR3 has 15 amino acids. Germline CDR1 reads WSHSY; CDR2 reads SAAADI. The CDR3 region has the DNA TGCGCCAGCAAATCCGGGACAGGCTCCTACAATGAGCAGTTCTTC. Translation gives CASKSGTGSYNEQFF.

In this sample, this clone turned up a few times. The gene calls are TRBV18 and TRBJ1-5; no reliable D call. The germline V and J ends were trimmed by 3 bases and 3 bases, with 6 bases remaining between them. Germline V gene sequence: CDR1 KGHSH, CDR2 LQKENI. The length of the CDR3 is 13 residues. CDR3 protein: CASSPRNNQPQHF. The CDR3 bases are TGTGCCAGCTCACCGAGAAACAATCAGCCCCAGCATTTT.

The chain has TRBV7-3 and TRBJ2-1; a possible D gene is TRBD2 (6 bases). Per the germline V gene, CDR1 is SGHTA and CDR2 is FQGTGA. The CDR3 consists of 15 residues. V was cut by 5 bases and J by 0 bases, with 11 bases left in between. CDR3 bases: TGTGCCAGCAGCCGGACTACCCGCTCCTACAATGAGCAGTTCTTC. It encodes CASSRTTRSYNEQFF.

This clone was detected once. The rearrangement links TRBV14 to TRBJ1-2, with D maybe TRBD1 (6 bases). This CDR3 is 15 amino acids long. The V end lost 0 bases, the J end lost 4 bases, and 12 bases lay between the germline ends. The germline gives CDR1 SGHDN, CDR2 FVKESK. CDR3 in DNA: TGTGCCAGCAGCCAAGATAGACAGGCCATCTATGGCTACACCTTC. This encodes CASSQDRQAIYGYTF.

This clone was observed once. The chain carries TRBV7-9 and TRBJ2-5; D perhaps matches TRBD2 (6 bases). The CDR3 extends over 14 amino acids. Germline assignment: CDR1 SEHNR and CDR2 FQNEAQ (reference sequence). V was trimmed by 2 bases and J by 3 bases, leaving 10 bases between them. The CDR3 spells CASSLMSGEETQYF. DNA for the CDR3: TGTGCCAGCAGCTTAATGTCGGGAGAAGAGACCCAGTACTTC.